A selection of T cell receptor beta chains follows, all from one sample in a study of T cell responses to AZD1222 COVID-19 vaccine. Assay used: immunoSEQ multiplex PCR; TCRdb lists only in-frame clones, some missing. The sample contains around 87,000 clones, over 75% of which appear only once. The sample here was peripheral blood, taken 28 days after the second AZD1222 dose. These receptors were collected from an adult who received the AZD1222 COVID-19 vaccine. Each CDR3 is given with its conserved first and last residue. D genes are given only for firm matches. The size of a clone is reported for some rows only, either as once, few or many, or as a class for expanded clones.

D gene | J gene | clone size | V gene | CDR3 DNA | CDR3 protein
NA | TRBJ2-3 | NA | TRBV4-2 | TGTGCCAGCAGCCAAACGGGGGACGTTTTAGATACGCAGTATTTT | CASSQTGDVLDTQYF
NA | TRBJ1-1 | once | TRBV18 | TGTGCCAGCTCACCATCCCGGGACAAGTCGATTGTCGCTTTCTTT | CASSPSRDKSIVAFF
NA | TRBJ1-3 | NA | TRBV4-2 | TGTGCCAGCAGCCAAGATCATGTAAACACCATATATTTT | CASSQDHVNTIYF
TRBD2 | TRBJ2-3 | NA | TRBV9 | TGTGCCAGCAGCGCTCCGGGACTAGCGGGACGAAGGCAGTATTTT | CASSAPGLAGRRQYF
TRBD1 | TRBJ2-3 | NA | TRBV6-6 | TGTGCCAGCCGCCCGACGGGGACAGGGTCGCCAGATACGCAGTATTTT | CASRPTGTGSPDTQYF
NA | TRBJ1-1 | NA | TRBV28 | TGTGCCAGCAGTTATGCAAGTATAGAAGCTTTCTTT | CASSYASIEAFF
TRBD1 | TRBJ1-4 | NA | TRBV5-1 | TGCGCCAGCAGCCCCACCGGGACAGGGACTGAAAAACTGTTTTTT | CASSPTGTGTEKLFF
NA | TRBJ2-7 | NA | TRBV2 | TGTGCCAGCAGTCTGGTGGGCGAGCAGTACTTC | CASSLVGEQYF
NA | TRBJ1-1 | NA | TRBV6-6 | TGTGCCAGCAGTTACTCCTACGATCCGAACACTGAAGCTTTCTTT | CASSYSYDPNTEAFF
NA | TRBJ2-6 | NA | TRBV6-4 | TGTGCCAGCAGTGACTCCAAGTTACGACTCTCTGGGGCCAACGTCCTGACTTTC | CASSDSKLRLSGANVLTF
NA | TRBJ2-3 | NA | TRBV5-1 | TGCGCCAGCAGCTTGACAGCTAGCACAGATACGCAGTATTTT | CASSLTASTDTQYF
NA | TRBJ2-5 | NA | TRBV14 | TGTGCCAGCAGCCAAGATGAGGGACCACTGATGGTAGAGACCCAGTACTTC | CASSQDEGPLMVETQYF
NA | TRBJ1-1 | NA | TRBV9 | TGTGCCAGCAGCGTAGCTATCCATGGAACTGAAGCTTTCTTT | CASSVAIHGTEAFF
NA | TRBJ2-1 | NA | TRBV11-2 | TGTGCCAGCAGCTTGGGGGCGTTAGTCGCAATCAGTGAGCAGTTCTTC | CASSLGALVAISEQFF
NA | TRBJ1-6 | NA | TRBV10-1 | TGCGCCAGCAGTCGAAACTCAGGGAAGTCCTATAATTCACCCCTCCACTTT | CASSRNSGKSYNSPLHF
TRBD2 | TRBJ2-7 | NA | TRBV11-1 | TGTGCCAGCAGCTTAGTGGCGGGGGTCTACTACGAGCAGTACTTC | CASSLVAGVYYEQYF
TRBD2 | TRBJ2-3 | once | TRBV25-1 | TGTGCCAGCAGTGAATATAGGTCTAGCGGGGGCACAGATACGCAGTATTTT | CASSEYRSSGGTDTQYF
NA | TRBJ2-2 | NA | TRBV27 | TGTGCCAGCAAGATCTTGCCGTTTGGACCGGCCGCCGGGGAGCTGTTTTTT | CASKILPFGPAAGELFF
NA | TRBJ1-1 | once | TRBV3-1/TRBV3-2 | TGTGCCAGCAGCCAAGGAGCTGAAGCTTTCTTT | CASSQGAEAFF
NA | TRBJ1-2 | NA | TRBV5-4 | TGTGCCAGCAGCTCCCCCGTGGGTCCTGGTCCACCTGGCTACACCTTC | CASSSPVGPGPPGYTF
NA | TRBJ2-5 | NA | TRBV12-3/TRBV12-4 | TGTGCCAGCGGAAAGGGGTGGGGGACCCAGTACTTC | CASGKGWGTQYF
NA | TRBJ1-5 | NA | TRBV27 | TGTGCCAGCAGTCCAACAGGGTCGGAGGGCAATCAGCCCCAGCATTTT | CASSPTGSEGNQPQHF
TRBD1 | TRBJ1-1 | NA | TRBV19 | TGTGCCAGTAGTTTTTCAGGGGGCGCTTTGAAAGAAGCTTTCTTT | CASSFSGGALKEAFF
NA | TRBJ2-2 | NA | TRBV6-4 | TGTGCCAGCAGTCCAACGAACACCGGGGAGCTGTTTTTT | CASSPTNTGELFF
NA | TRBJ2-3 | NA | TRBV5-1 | TGCGCCAGCAGCTTGGCCGCCAGGGTGGGGTTGAATACGCAGTATTTT | CASSLAARVGLNTQYF
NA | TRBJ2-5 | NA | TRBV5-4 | TGTGCCAGCAGCGCTGGGACATCACAAGAGACCCAGTACTTC | CASSAGTSQETQYF
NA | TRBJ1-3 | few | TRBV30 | TGTGCCTGGAGTGTAGGTTCAGGCAGCTCTGGAAACACCATATATTTT | CAWSVGSGSSGNTIYF
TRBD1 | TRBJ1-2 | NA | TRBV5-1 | TGCGCCAGCAGCGTCGAGGGACAGGGGCTCTATGGCTACACCTTC | CASSVEGQGLYGYTF
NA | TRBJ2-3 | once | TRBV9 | TGTGCCAGCAGCGACCTCCAAGCCACAGATACGCAGTATTTT | CASSDLQATDTQYF
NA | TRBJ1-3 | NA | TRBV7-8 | TGTGCCAACAGCTTACTACAGGGCAGCTCTGGAAACACCATATATTTT | CANSLLQGSSGNTIYF
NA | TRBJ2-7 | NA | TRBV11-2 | TGTGCCAGCAGCTTAGTAGGCCCAGCGGGCGAGCAGTACTTC | CASSLVGPAGEQYF
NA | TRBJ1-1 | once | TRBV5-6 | TGTGCCAGCAGCTCGGGACTTTCTAACACTGAAGCTTTCTTT | CASSSGLSNTEAFF
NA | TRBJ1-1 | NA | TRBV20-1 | TGCAGTGCTAGTAGAGTAGGTGAGGACACTGAAGCTTTCTTT | CSASRVGEDTEAFF
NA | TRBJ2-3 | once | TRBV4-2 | TGTGCCAGCAGTCAATCCCCCAGACGCGCAGATACGCAGTATTTT | CASSQSPRRADTQYF